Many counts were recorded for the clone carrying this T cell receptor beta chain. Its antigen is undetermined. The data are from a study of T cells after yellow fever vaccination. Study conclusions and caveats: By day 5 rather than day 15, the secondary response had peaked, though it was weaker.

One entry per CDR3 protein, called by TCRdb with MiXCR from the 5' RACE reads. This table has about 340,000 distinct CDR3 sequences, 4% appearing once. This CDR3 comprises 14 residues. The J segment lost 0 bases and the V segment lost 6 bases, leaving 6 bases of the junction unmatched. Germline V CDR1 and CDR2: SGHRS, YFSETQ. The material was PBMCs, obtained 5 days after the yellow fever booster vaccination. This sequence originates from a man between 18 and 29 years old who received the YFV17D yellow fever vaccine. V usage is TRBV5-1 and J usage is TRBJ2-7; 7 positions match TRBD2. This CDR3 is CASTREGTSYEQYF. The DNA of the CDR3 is TGCGCCAGCACCAGGGAGGGTACCTCCTACGAGCAGTACTTC.